This T cell receptor (beta chain) appears in the sequencing data of a study of blood T cells in healthy people across ages. A second PCR, run for roughly 7 to 11 cycles, used a sample-barcoded 5' primer plus a J-beta primer mix. TCRdb redid the calling of the 5' RACE reads with MiXCR, one entry per CDR3 protein. The sample contains around 1,900,000 distinct CDR3 sequences, about 39% of which appear only once. Each individual donor underwent a draw of around 9.8 milliliters of peripheral blood. The CDR3 sequence is 15 residues long. In germline, CDR1 is MDHEN, CDR2 SYDVKM. V shed 5 bases and J shed 0 bases, with 13 bases lying between them.

The chain is built from TRBV28 and TRBJ1-2; D is uncertain. This receptor was taken from a human donor in good health. The sequencing input was blood. CDR3 loop: CASSAEKYSNYGYTF. The CDR3 nucleotides are TGTGCCAGCAGTGCGGAAAAATATTCTAACTATGGCTACACCTTC.